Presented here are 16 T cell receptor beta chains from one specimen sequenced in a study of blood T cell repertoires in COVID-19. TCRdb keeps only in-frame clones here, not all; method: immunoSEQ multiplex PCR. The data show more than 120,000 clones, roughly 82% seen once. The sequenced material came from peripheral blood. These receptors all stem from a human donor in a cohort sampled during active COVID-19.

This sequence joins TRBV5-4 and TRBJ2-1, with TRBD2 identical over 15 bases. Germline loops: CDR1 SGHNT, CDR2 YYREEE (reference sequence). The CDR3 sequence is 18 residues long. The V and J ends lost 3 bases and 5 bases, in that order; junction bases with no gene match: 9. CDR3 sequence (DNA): TGTGCCAGCAGCTCAGGACCCGGGACTAGCGGGGGGAACAATGAGCAGTTCTTC. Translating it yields CASSSGPGTSGGNNEQFF.

CDR3 DNA: TGTGCCACCAGCAGAGAACTAGCGGCTAACTACAATGAGCAGTTCTTC. Residues: CATSRELAANYNEQFF. This sequence joins TRBV15 and TRBJ2-1; 8 nucleotides match TRBD2. CDR1 is LNHNV, CDR2 YYDKDF, per germline (reference sequence). This CDR3 region has 16 residues. J gave up 3 bases and V 0 bases, and 4 bases lay outside the gene matches.

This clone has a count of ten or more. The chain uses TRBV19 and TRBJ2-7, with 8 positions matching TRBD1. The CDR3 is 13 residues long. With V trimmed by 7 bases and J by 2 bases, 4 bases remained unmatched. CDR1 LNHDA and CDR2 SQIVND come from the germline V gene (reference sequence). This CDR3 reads CASKDRGAYEQYF. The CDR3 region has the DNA TGTGCCAGTAAAGACAGGGGCGCCTACGAGCAGTACTTC.

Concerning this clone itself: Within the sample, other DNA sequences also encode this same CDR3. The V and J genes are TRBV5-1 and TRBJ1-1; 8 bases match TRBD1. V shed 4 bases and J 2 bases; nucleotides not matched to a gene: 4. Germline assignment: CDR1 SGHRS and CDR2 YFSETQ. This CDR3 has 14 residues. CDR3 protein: CASSPGGRNTEAFF. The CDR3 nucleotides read TGCGCCAGCAGCCCAGGGGGCCGTAACACTGAAGCTTTCTTT.

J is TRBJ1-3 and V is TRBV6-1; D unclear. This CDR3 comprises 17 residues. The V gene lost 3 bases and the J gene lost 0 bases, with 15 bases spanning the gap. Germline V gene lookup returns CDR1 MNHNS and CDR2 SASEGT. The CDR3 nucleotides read TGTGCCAGCAGTGAGGTCAGCAGCTTAGCCTCTGGAAACACCATATATTTT. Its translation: CASSEVSSLASGNTIYF.

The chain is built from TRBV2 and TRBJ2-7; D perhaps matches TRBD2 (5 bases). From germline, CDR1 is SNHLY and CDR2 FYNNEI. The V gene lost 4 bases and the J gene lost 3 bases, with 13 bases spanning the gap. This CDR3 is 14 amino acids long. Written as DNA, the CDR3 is TGTGCCAGCAGTGTGGCGGGCCAGGACTACGAGCAGTACTTC. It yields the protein CASSVAGQDYEQYF.

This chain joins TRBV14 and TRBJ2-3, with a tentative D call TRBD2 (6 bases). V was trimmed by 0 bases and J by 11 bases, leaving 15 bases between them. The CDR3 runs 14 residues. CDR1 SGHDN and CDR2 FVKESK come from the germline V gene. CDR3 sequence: CASSQDPGGTEQYF. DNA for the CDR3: TGTGCCAGCAGCCAAGATCCAGGAGGGACCGAGCAGTATTTT.

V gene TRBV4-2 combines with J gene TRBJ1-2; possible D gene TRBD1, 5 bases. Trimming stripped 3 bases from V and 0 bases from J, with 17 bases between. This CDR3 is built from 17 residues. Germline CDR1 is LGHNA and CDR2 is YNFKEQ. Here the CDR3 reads CASSHQTSTGSNYGYTF. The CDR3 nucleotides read TGTGCCAGCAGCCACCAGACTTCTACAGGATCTAACTATGGCTACACCTTC.

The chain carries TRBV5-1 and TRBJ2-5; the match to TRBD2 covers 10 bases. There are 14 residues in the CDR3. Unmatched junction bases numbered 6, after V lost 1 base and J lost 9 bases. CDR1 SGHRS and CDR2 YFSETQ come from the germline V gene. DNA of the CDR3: TGCGCCAGCAGCTTGCAAGCGGGGGGGGAGGCCCAGTACTTC. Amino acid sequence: CASSLQAGGEAQYF.

This CDR3 reads CASSLYFVGTGEEFGNTIYF. The CDR3 DNA sequence: TGCGCCAGCAGCTTATACTTTGTGGGGACAGGCGAAGAGTTTGGAAACACCATATATTTT. The chain joins TRBV5-1 to TRBJ1-3; 8 positions match TRBD1. The CDR3 extends over 20 amino acids. Per the germline V gene, CDR1 is SGHRS and CDR2 is YFSETQ. V was clipped by 2 bases and J by 3 bases; unmatched bases: 19.

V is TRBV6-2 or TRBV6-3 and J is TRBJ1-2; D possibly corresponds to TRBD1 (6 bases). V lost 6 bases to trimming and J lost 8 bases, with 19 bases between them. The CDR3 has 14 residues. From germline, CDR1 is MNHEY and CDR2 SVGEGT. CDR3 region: CASSDQGQSSGYTF. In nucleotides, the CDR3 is TGTGCCAGCAGCGACCAGGGGCAGTCTAGCGGCTACACCTTC.

The CDR3, as DNA: TGTGCCAGCAGTGAAAACCAAAGAGGCGAGCAGTACTTC. It specifies CASSENQRGEQYF. The chain joins TRBV2 to TRBJ2-7; D is unresolved. Germline lookup yields CDR1 SNHLY and CDR2 FYNNEI. The CDR3 contains 13 residues. Deletions cut 2 bases from V and 6 bases from J, with 11 bases between.

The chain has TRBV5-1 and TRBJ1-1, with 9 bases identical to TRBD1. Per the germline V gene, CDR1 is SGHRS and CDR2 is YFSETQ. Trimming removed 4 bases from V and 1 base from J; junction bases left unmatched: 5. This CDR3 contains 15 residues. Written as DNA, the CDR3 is TGCGCCAGCAGCCCGGGGACAGGGAGGAACACTGAAGCTTTCTTT. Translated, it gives CASSPGTGRNTEAFF.

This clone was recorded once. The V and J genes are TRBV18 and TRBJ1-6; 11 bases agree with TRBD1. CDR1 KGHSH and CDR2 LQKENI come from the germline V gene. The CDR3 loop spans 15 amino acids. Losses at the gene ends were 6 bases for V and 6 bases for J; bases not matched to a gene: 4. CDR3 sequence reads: CASSSGTGGNSPLHF. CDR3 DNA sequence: TGTGCCAGCTCCTCCGGGACAGGGGGTAATTCACCCCTCCACTTT.

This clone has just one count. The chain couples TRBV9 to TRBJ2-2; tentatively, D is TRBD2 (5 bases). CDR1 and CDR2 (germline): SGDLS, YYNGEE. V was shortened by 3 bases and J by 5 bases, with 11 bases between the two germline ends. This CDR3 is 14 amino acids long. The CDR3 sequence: CASSAGLPTGELFF. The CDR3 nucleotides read TGTGCCAGCAGCGCCGGACTTCCGACCGGGGAGCTGTTTTTT.

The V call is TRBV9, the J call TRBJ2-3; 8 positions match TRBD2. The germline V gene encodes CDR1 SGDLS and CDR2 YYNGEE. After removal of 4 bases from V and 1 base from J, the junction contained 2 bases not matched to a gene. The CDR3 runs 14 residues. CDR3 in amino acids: CASSPTSGTDTQYF. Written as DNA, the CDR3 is TGTGCCAGCAGCCCGACTAGCGGCACAGATACGCAGTATTTT.